These T cell receptor beta chains were read from a single sample in a study of control samples from healthy donors and cancer patients. Profiling relied on immunoSEQ multiplex PCR, and the TCRdb table lists in-frame clones only, not all of them. The data contain about 150,000 clones, 85% to 95% of them singletons. Sequencing used blood. The receptors originated from a man in his forties in good health. Each CDR3 is given with its conserved first and last residue. The order of the fields is J gene, V gene, D gene, clone size, CDR3 DNA, CDR3 protein. The D gene is left open where the match is weak. Clone size is stated in some rows and not others, as once, few, many or a class when expanded.

TRBJ2-7 TRBV6-2/TRBV6-3 . . TGTGCCAGCAGTTACCTTCGTTACGAGCAGTACTTC CASSYLRYEQYF
TRBJ2-2 TRBV18 . . TGTGCCAGCTCACCGCGGGCAGGGGACACCGGGGAGCTGTTTTTT CASSPRAGDTGELFF
TRBJ2-3 TRBV28 . . TGTGCCAGCAGTTCCCGAGGGCACATTCTCACAGATACGCAGTATTTT CASSSRGHILTDTQYF
TRBJ2-3 TRBV9 . . TGTGCCAGCAGCGTACTTGGGGATACGCAGTATTTT CASSVLGDTQYF
TRBJ2-4 TRBV10-3 TRBD2 . TGTGCCATCAGTGAGAGCGGGGAAGCCAAAAACATTCAGTACTTC CAISESGEAKNIQYF
TRBJ1-6 TRBV6-5 TRBD1 . TGTGCCAGCAGTTACGGGCAGGGGGATTCACCCCTCCACTTT CASSYGQGDSPLHF
TRBJ1-5 TRBV2 . . TGTGCCAGCAGTGGGGGGGAAATAAGCAATCAGCCCCAGCATTTT CASSGGEISNQPQHF
TRBJ1-1 TRBV2 . . TGTGCCAGCGAATCGGGGAACACTGAAGCTTTCTTT CASESGNTEAFF
TRBJ1-2 TRBV19 . . TGTGCCAGTTGCCCCCAGGAGGGGGAAAGCTATGGCTACACCTTC CASCPQEGESYGYTF
TRBJ2-3 TRBV5-1 . . TGCGCCAGCAGTCAAGGGGACAGCACAGATACGCAGTATTTT CASSQGDSTDTQYF
TRBJ1-1 TRBV6-6 TRBD1 few TGTGCCAGCGGGGAAGGGGACAGGATGAACACTGAAGCTTTCTTT CASGEGDRMNTEAFF
TRBJ1-6 TRBV12-5 TRBD1 . TGTGCTAGTGGTTTGGTGGAGGGACAGCTGGGGCCCCTCCACTTT CASGLVEGQLGPLHF
TRBJ1-3 TRBV3-1/TRBV3-2 . . TGTGCCAGCAGCCAAGGGTTACCCTCTGGAAACACCATATATTTT CASSQGLPSGNTIYF
TRBJ1-4 TRBV2 TRBD1 . TGTGCCAGCCGACAGGGAAGGACTAATGAAAAACTGTTTTTT CASRQGRTNEKLFF
TRBJ2-1 TRBV5-1 . . TGCGCCAGCAGCTGGGACTCCTACAATGAGCAGTTCTTC CASSWDSYNEQFF
TRBJ1-1 TRBV5-1 TRBD1 . TGCGCCAGCAGCGGGGGACAGTCGAACACTGAAGCTTTCTTT CASSGGQSNTEAFF
TRBJ2-1 TRBV19 . . TGTGCCAGTAGTATGGGCGTTAATGAGCAGTTCTTC CASSMGVNEQFF
TRBJ2-7 TRBV9 . . TGTGCCAGCAGCCCCTGGGCAACAGCTGCGCTGGGGGAGCAGTACTTC CASSPWATAALGEQYF
TRBJ1-2 TRBV20-1 . . TGCAGTGCTAGGGATGGCTACACCTTC CSARDGYTF
TRBJ1-1 TRBV5-1 TRBD1 . TGCGCCAGCAGCCTCGCCGGACAGGACACTGAAGCTTTCTTT CASSLAGQDTEAFF
TRBJ1-1 TRBV2 TRBD1 . TGTGCCAGCAAGTGGACAGGGGGGGAAGCTTTCTTT CASKWTGGEAFF
TRBJ1-5 TRBV6-2/TRBV6-3 . . TGTGCCAGCAGTTTATGGGCGAGCAATCAGCCCCAGCATTTT CASSLWASNQPQHF
TRBJ2-6 TRBV27 TRBD1 . TGTGCCAGCACCAGTATGGGACAGGGTTGGTTGGGGGCCAACGTCCTGACTTTC CASTSMGQGWLGANVLTF
TRBJ1-2 TRBV5-1 TRBD1 . TGCGCCAGCAGCTTACGACTGACAGGGGATGTGCAAGGGGACTATGGCTACACCTTC CASSLRLTGDVQGDYGYTF
TRBJ1-2 TRBV30 . . TGTGCCTGGGTTTCGGCGCCAGCCTATGGCTACACCTTC CAWVSAPAYGYTF
TRBJ1-5 TRBV27 . . TGTGCCAGCAGTTTAGCGGTTCGCCAGCCCCAGCATTTT CASSLAVRQPQHF
TRBJ1-2 TRBV29-1 TRBD1 . TGCAGCGTTGGAGAGGGACAGGGTCGGAGGTGGGGCTACACCTTC CSVGEGQGRRWGYTF
TRBJ2-3 TRBV28 . . TGTGCCAGCAGGGGCCAGGGCGCCCTTACAGATACGCAGTATTTT CASRGQGALTDTQYF
TRBJ2-3 TRBV4-1 TRBD2 . TGCGCCAGCAGCCCACTAGCGGGGGAACGCACAGATACGCAGTATTTT CASSPLAGERTDTQYF
TRBJ1-1 TRBV4-1 . . TGCGCCAGCAGCCAAGAGCCCGGGGGTGACGGCACTGAAGCTTTCTTT CASSQEPGGDGTEAFF
TRBJ2-7 TRBV19 TRBD1 . TGTGCCAGTAGTATATCGGTGACAGGGTGGGACGAGCAGTACTTC CASSISVTGWDEQYF
TRBJ1-2 TRBV6-6 . once TGTGCCACCTCTGGGGAGGCGATAAACTATGGCTACACCTTC CATSGEAINYGYTF
TRBJ1-1 TRBV10-2 TRBD1 . TGCGCCAGCCGAACGGACAGGTTAAACACTGAAGCTTTCTTT CASRTDRLNTEAFF
TRBJ2-2 TRBV11-2 . . TGTGCCAGCAGGTCCCTGGCCGGGGAGCTGTTTTTT CASRSLAGELFF
TRBJ2-1 TRBV5-1 . . TGCGCCAGCAGCTTGGCCGGGGCCTACAATGAGCAGTTCTTC CASSLAGAYNEQFF
TRBJ1-2 TRBV27 . . TGTGCCAGCAGTCTCAGGGGTGAGGGTTTCCATGGCTACACCTTC CASSLRGEGFHGYTF
TRBJ1-2 TRBV7-8 TRBD1 . TGTGCCAGCAGCTTAGAGAGCCAGGGGGCTTTCCCTAACAACTATGGCTACACCTTC CASSLESQGAFPNNYGYTF